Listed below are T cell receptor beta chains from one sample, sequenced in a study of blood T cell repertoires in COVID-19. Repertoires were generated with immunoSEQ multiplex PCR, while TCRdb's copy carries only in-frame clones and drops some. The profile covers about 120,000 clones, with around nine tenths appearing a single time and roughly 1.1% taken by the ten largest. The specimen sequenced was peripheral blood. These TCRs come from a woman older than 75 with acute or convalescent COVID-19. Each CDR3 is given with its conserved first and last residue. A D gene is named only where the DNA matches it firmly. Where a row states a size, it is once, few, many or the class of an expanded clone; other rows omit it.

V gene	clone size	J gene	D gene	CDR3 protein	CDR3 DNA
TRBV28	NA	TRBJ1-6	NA	CASSSVPRTPLHF	TGTGCCAGCAGTTCCGTTCCTAGAACACCCCTCCACTTT
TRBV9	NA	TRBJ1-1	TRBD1	CASSSSGTETEAFF	TGTGCCAGCAGCTCCTCCGGGACAGAAACTGAAGCTTTCTTT
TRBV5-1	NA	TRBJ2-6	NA	CASSPFSGANVLTF	TGCGCCAGCAGCCCATTCTCTGGGGCCAACGTCCTGACTTTC
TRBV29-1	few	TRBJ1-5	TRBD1	CSQVSQGARQPQHF	TGCAGCCAGGTGTCGCAGGGGGCCCGACAGCCCCAGCATTTT
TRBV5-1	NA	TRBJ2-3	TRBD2	CASSAGTSGGITDTQYF	TGCGCCAGCAGCGCGGGGACTAGCGGGGGGATCACAGATACGCAGTATTTT
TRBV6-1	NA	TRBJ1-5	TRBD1	CASSDRKRDRGRRDQPQHF	TGTGCCAGCAGTGATCGAAAGAGGGACAGGGGGCGACGAGATCAGCCCCAGCATTTT
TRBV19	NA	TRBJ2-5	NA	CASSARAYEGTQYF	TGTGCCAGTAGTGCCCGGGCCTACGAGGGGACCCAGTACTTC
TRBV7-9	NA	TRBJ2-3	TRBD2	CASIPGGATDTQYF	TGTGCCAGCATCCCGGGGGGGGCCACAGATACGCAGTATTTT
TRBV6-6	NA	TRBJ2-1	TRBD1	CASSFTGGSYNEQFF	TGTGCCAGCAGTTTCACAGGGGGTTCCTACAATGAGCAGTTCTTC
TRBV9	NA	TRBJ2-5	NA	CASSVDGGSGETQYF	TGTGCCAGCAGCGTAGATGGGGGGTCGGGTGAGACCCAGTACTTC
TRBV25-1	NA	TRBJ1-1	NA	CASSDGGAGSTEAFF	TGTGCCAGCAGTGATGGGGGGGCCGGGAGTACTGAAGCTTTCTTT
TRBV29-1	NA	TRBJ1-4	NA	CSVQRQRRGEKLFF	TGCAGCGTCCAAAGACAGCGGCGGGGGGAAAAACTGTTTTTT
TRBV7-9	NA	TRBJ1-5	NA	CASSVKGGDQPQHF	TGTGCCAGCAGTGTGAAGGGGGGGGATCAGCCCCAGCATTTT
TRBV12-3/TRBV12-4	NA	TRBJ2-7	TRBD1	CASSPTGNEQYF	TGTGCCAGCAGTCCGACAGGGAACGAGCAGTACTTC
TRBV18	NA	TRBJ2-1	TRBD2	CASSPERGYNEQFF	TGTGCCAGCTCACCAGAGCGGGGGTACAATGAGCAGTTCTTC
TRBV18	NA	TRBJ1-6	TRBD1	CASSPGPGGGSPLHF	TGTGCCAGCTCACCGGGCCCAGGGGGCGGTTCACCCCTCCACTTT
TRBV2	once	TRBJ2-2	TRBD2	CASSRTSENTGELFF	TGTGCCAGCAGCCGGACTAGCGAAAACACCGGGGAGCTGTTTTTT
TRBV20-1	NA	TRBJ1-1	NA	CSAQRAEAFF	TGCAGTGCTCAGCGGGCTGAAGCTTTCTTT
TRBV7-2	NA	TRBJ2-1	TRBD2	CASSPGLAGGLVGQFF	TGTGCCAGCAGCCCGGGACTAGCGGGGGGGCTAGTGGGCCAGTTCTTC
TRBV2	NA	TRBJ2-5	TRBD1	CASDGDRENQETQYF	TGTGCCAGCGACGGGGACAGGGAAAACCAAGAGACCCAGTACTTC
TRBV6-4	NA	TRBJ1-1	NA	CASSGGGGTEAFF	TGTGCCAGCAGCGGAGGGGGGGGCACTGAAGCTTTCTTT
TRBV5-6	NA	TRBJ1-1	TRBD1	CASNLRGLATEAFF	TGTGCCAGCAACCTCAGGGGGCTGGCCACTGAAGCTTTCTTT
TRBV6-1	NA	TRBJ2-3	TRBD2	CASSDPGRGTDTQYF	TGTGCCAGCAGTGACCCAGGGCGGGGGACAGATACGCAGTATTTT
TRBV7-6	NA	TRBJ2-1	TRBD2	CASSLAGGNNNEQFF	TGTGCCAGCAGCTTAGCGGGGGGGAACAACAATGAGCAGTTCTTC
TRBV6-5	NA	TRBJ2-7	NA	CASRQAYEQYF	TGTGCCAGCAGGCAGGCCTACGAGCAGTACTTC
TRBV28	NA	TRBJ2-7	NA	CASRIERGTYEQYF	TGTGCCAGCCGTATCGAGAGGGGGACCTACGAGCAGTACTTC
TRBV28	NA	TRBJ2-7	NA	CASSAERYEQYF	TGTGCCAGCAGCGCCGAGCGCTACGAGCAGTACTTC